The 31 T cell receptor beta chains below all came from one sample that was sequenced in a study of lymphopenia after photon versus proton radiotherapy. Repertoires were generated with immunoSEQ multiplex PCR, while TCRdb's copy carries only in-frame clones and drops some. The sample records around 17,000 clones, 80% to 90% being singletons. The material sequenced was peripheral blood, taken from a patient treated with proton-based radiotherapy. Receptors originate from a man aged 65 to 85 with pancreatic cancer.

V and J are TRBV13 and TRBJ2-1; tentatively, D is TRBD2 (5 bases). Germline loops: CDR1 PRHDT, CDR2 FYEKMQ (reference sequence). This CDR3 region has 16 residues. The ends were cut back, 2 bases at V and 2 bases at J, with 13 bases in the middle. The CDR3 reads CASSLRDSNTYNEQFF. Written as DNA, the CDR3 is TGTGCCAGCAGCTTACGGGATTCAAATACCTACAATGAGCAGTTCTTC.

This clone was counted a few times. The chain recombines TRBV2 with TRBJ2-6; D gene ambiguous. V was trimmed by 8 bases and J by 0 bases, leaving 17 bases between them. Germline CDR1 is SNHLY and CDR2 is FYNNEI. This CDR3 is built from 17 residues. The CDR3 sequence: CASVGQAIVSGANVLTF. CDR3 in DNA: TGTGCCAGCGTCGGCCAAGCCATAGTCTCTGGGGCCAACGTCCTGACTTTC.

This rearrangement joins TRBV7-3 to TRBJ1-1; no firm D call. The CDR3 consists of 12 residues. Germline CDR1 SGHTA, CDR2 FQGTGA. Trimming shortened V by 3 bases and J by 0 bases, and 2 bases separated the two germline ends. The CDR3 nucleotides are TGTGCCAGCAGCTTCATGAACACTGAAGCTTTCTTT. Encoded protein: CASSFMNTEAFF.

This chain links TRBV11-2 with TRBJ2-1, with unresolved D. From germline, CDR1 is SGHAT and CDR2 FQNNGV. This CDR3 spans 12 amino acids. Trimming cost V 1 base and J 7 bases, with 5 bases left between them. CDR3 sequence (DNA): TGTGCCAGCAGCTTAGTGGGGAATGAGCAGTTCTTC. Its translation: CASSLVGNEQFF. The whole variable domain, filled in from reference TRBV11-2 and TRBJ2-1, reads EAGVAQSPRYKIIEKRQSVAFWCNPISGHATLYWYQQILGQGPKLLIQFQNNGVVDDSQLPKDRFSAERLKGVDSTLKIQPAKLEDSAVYLCASSLVGNEQFFGPGTRLTVL.

V usage is TRBV6-6 and J usage is TRBJ2-5; D is unclear. This CDR3 is 13 amino acids long. Trimming cost V 2 bases and J 5 bases, with 9 bases left between them. The V gene's germline CDR1 is MNHNY and CDR2 SVGAGI (reference sequence). The CDR3 here is CASSYTRRETQYF. Written as DNA, the CDR3 is TGTGCCAGCAGTTACACTCGTCGGGAGACCCAGTACTTC.

The J gene is TRBJ1-2, the V gene TRBV7-9; a possible D gene is TRBD1 (5 bases). V shed 3 bases and J shed 2 bases, with 10 bases lying between them. Germline CDR1 reads SEHNR; CDR2 reads FQNEAQ (reference sequence). CDR3 size: 14 residues. CDR3 sequence: CASSFPGTNYGYTF. In nucleotides, the CDR3 is TGTGCCAGCAGCTTTCCCGGGACGAACTATGGCTACACCTTC.

In its sample, this clone was seen once. This chain connects TRBV14 to TRBJ1-2; D is unclear. The CDR3 covers 15 residues. The germline CDR1 and CDR2 sequences are SGHDN and FVKESK. Trimming left V 4 bases short and J 3 bases short, with 15 bases between. The CDR3 region has the DNA TGTGCCAGCAGCCCCCCGGGGATCGGGGACTATGGCTACACCTTC. The encoded protein is CASSPPGIGDYGYTF.

The chain carries TRBV29-1 and TRBJ2-3, with D uncertain. The CDR3 is 13 residues long. Trimming shortened V by 4 bases and J by 1 base, and 9 bases separated the two germline ends. The germline CDR1 and CDR2 sequences are SQVTM and ANQGSEA. DNA for the CDR3: TGCAGCGTTGCTTTGGCGGGCACAGATACGCAGTATTTT. Its translation: CSVALAGTDTQYF.

The CDR3 here is CASSPRTEENSPLHF. CDR3 bases: TGTGCCAGCAGTCCCCGGACAGAAGAAAATTCACCCCTCCACTTT. The V gene is TRBV6-1, the J gene TRBJ1-6; TRBD1 might be the D (6 bases). CDR1 and CDR2 (germline): MNHNS, SASEGT. The V and J ends lost 5 bases and 7 bases respectively, with 15 bases between them. There are 15 residues in the CDR3.

J is TRBJ2-1 and V is TRBV7-3; 8 bases are a match to TRBD1. The J segment lost 4 bases and the V segment lost 2 bases, leaving 7 bases of the junction unmatched. The length of the CDR3 is 16 residues. Germline loops: CDR1 SGHTA, CDR2 FQGTGA. The CDR3 spells CASSLFQGANYNEQFF. The CDR3 region has the DNA TGTGCCAGCAGCTTATTCCAGGGGGCGAATTACAATGAGCAGTTCTTC.

The CDR3 sequence: CASSPTWAGVDGYTF. CDR3 bases: TGTGCCAGCAGCCCCACTTGGGCAGGGGTCGATGGCTACACCTTC. The chain combines TRBV7-2 with TRBJ1-2, with D possibly being TRBD1 (6 bases). CDR3 length equals 15 residues. The germline V gene has CDR1 SGHTA and CDR2 FQGNSA. V gave up 5 bases and J gave up 6 bases, with 19 bases separating them.

Only one count was recorded for this clone. The chain uses TRBV5-4 and TRBJ2-7; D might be TRBD2 (6 bases). This CDR3 comprises 15 residues. The germline CDR1 and CDR2 sequences are SGHNT and YYREEE (reference sequence). V was shortened by 4 bases and J by 3 bases, with 17 bases between the two germline ends. The CDR3 protein is CASSMQGAGYYEQYF. CDR3 DNA: TGTGCCAGCAGCATGCAGGGAGCGGGCTACTACGAGCAGTACTTC.

The chain recombines TRBV11-3 with TRBJ2-3; D unresolved. The CDR3 loop spans 13 amino acids. V was pared by 8 bases and J by 5 bases, with 14 bases between. Germline V gene lookup returns CDR1 SGHNT and CDR2 YENEEA. The CDR3 reads CASGETNGDTQYF. DNA of the CDR3: TGTGCCAGCGGCGAGACAAACGGAGATACGCAGTATTTT.

The chain combines TRBV4-1 with TRBJ1-1; no definite D call. The CDR3 runs 18 residues. V was pared by 0 bases and J by 3 bases, with 20 bases between. Germline V gene data show CDR1 as MGHRA and CDR2 as YSYEKL. CDR3 in DNA: TGCGCCAGCAGCCAAGAGAGGGCCAGTAGTCCCGGGCACACTGAAGCTTTCTTT. Translating gives CASSQERASSPGHTEAFF.

The chain links TRBV10-1 to TRBJ1-1; D gene unclear. V lost 8 bases to trimming and J lost 1 base, with 20 bases between them. The germline gives CDR1 WNHNN, CDR2 SYGVQD (reference sequence). There are 16 residues in the CDR3. CDR3 bases: TGCGCCAGCCCAAACGAACCGAGACCCTCGAACACTGAAGCTTTCTTT. Translating it yields CASPNEPRPSNTEAFF.

This sequence joins TRBV7-8 and TRBJ2-1; 7 bases are a match to TRBD2. The CDR3 sequence is 16 residues long. Germline-derived CDR1 and CDR2 are SGHVS and FQNEAQ. With 2 bases clipped from V and 7 bases from J, the junction kept 11 bases outside the gene matches. The DNA of the CDR3 is TGTGCCAGCAGCTTAACGGGGACGGAGCGGGGAAATGAGCAGTTCTTC. It is translated as CASSLTGTERGNEQFF.

The chain combines TRBV2 with TRBJ2-3, with 12 bases that match TRBD2. CDR3 length equals 16 residues. J was trimmed by 5 bases and V by 6 bases; bases with no gene match: 9. The V gene's germline CDR1 is SNHLY and CDR2 FYNNEI. The CDR3 DNA is TGTGCCAGCAGAAGACTAGCGGGGGTTAGGGAAGATACGCAGTATTTT. Its protein product is CASRRLAGVREDTQYF.

Of note for this clone: A junction end diverges from the germline sequence, so it may reflect a read error. The sample has other DNA sequences that encode this CDR3 too. This chain connects TRBV18 to TRBJ2-2, with a possible D match to TRBD2 (5 bases). CDR1 KGHSH and CDR2 LQKENI come from the germline V gene. The CDR3 spans 16 residues. DNA for the CDR3: TGTGCCAGCTCACCACCTACTCGTGGTTACGCCGGGGAGCTGTTCTTT. Its translation is CASSPPTRGYAGELFF.

This clone was picked up one time. The chain recombines TRBV29-1 with TRBJ1-2; TRBD1 aligns across 9 bases. The CDR3 runs to 14 residues. Germline V CDR1 and CDR2: SQVTM, ANQGSEA. Trimming removed 6 bases from V and 6 bases from J; junction bases left unmatched: 11. The CDR3 coding sequence is TGCAGCGTGGGGGGACAGGGCAACTATGATGGCTACACCTTC. This encodes CSVGGQGNYDGYTF.

The chain links TRBV14 to TRBJ2-3; tentatively, D is TRBD1 or TRBD2 (5 bases each). The ends were cut back, 0 bases at V and 0 bases at J, with 13 bases in the middle. In germline, CDR1 is SGHDN, CDR2 FVKESK. The CDR3 runs 17 residues. CDR3 DNA: TGTGCCAGCAGCCAAGATTGGAGAGGGGATAGCACAGATACGCAGTATTTT. It specifies CASSQDWRGDSTDTQYF.

The rearrangement uses TRBV6-5 and TRBJ1-1; D call uncertain. V lost 6 bases to trimming and J lost 0 bases, with 8 bases between them. The CDR3 extends over 13 amino acids. The germline V gene encodes CDR1 MNHEY and CDR2 SVGAGI. Here the CDR3 DNA reads TGTGCCAGCAGACTGACACTGAACACTGAAGCTTTCTTT. This translates into CASRLTLNTEAFF.

This clone was seen a handful of times. The V and J genes are TRBV20-1 and TRBJ1-5; D is unresolved. There are 11 residues in the CDR3. With 7 bases removed from V and 4 bases from J, the gap between germline ends came to 8 bases. Germline V gene sequence: CDR1 DFQATT, CDR2 SNEGSKA (reference sequence). The CDR3 DNA follows: TGCAGTGTCGGCAGTAATCAGCCCCAGCATTTT. Its translation is CSVGSNQPQHF.

This chain links TRBV19 with TRBJ1-3; D unclear. Germline CDR1 and CDR2: LNHDA and SQIVND (reference sequence). The CDR3 extends over 15 amino acids. V lost 9 bases to trimming and J lost 3 bases, with 18 bases between them. CDR3 protein: CASIQTRRGGNTIYF. The CDR3 bases are TGTGCCAGCATTCAGACTCGTCGGGGTGGAAACACCATATATTTT.

This chain uses TRBV7-9 with TRBJ2-6, with 11 bases lining up with TRBD1. Trimming cost V 6 bases and J 0 bases; bases outside gene matches: 7. Germline V gives CDR1 SEHNR, CDR2 FQNEAQ (reference sequence). The CDR3 loop spans 18 amino acids. CDR3 loop: CASSPRDRGFSGANVLTF. Here the CDR3 DNA reads TGTGCCAGCAGTCCAAGGGACAGGGGGTTCTCTGGGGCCAACGTCCTGACTTTC.

This clone showed up just a few times. The rearrangement joins TRBV18 to TRBJ1-2; D gene ambiguous. The CDR3 extends over 16 amino acids. CDR1 is KGHSH, CDR2 LQKENI, per germline. Trimming shortened V by 2 bases and J by 4 bases, and 17 bases separated the two germline ends. The CDR3 DNA sequence: TGTGCCAGCTCACCAAAGGTCACCGGGCATCCCTATGGCTACACCTTC. Protein product: CASSPKVTGHPYGYTF.

The chain recombines TRBV13 with TRBJ1-1, with 7 bases that match TRBD1. The ends lost 5 bases at V and 4 bases at J; junction bases unmatched: 10. CDR1 PRHDT and CDR2 FYEKMQ come from the germline V gene (reference sequence). This CDR3 is built from 15 residues. Written as DNA, the CDR3 is TGTGCCAGCAGCCCCTATTCAGGGGGAGCCACTGAAGCTTTCTTT. Amino acids: CASSPYSGGATEAFF.

The chain has TRBV4-1 and TRBJ2-5; D is perhaps TRBD1 (6 bases). Germline assignment: CDR1 MGHRA and CDR2 YSYEKL. CDR3 size: 16 residues. Trimming cost V 0 bases and J 5 bases, with 16 bases left between them. CDR3 DNA: TGCGCCAGCAGCCAAGATGAGGCAGGGGTTGTGGAGACCCAGTACTTC. It codes for CASSQDEAGVVETQYF.

V and J are TRBV19 and TRBJ2-3; 9 bases agree with TRBD2. Germline values: CDR1 LNHDA, CDR2 SQIVND (reference sequence). The CDR3 sequence is 14 residues long. Trimming cost V 5 bases and J 6 bases; bases outside gene matches: 6. In DNA form, the CDR3 reads TGTGCCAGTAGTGTGGCGGGAGGGCGGGATACGCAGTATTTT. It specifies CASSVAGGRDTQYF.

The chain couples TRBV7-6 to TRBJ2-3; 9 bases fit TRBD2. Per the germline V gene, CDR1 is SGHVS and CDR2 is FNYEAQ. The CDR3 loop spans 16 amino acids. J was trimmed by 2 bases and V by 1 base; bases with no gene match: 4. CDR3 region: CASSLGASGVTDTQYF. The DNA of the CDR3 is TGTGCCAGCAGCTTAGGGGCTAGCGGGGTCACAGATACGCAGTATTTT.

The chain uses TRBV7-9 and TRBJ2-1; tentatively, D is TRBD2 (5 bases). This CDR3 contains 15 residues. Trimming stripped 0 bases from V and 1 base from J, with 7 bases between. Germline-derived CDR1 and CDR2 are SEHNR and FQNEAQ (reference sequence). This CDR3 reads CASSLALASYNEQFF. DNA of the CDR3: TGTGCCAGCAGCTTAGCTCTAGCATCCTACAATGAGCAGTTCTTC.

V and J are TRBV10-3 and TRBJ2-3; 7 bases fit TRBD2. Germline V lookup: CDR1 ENHRY, CDR2 SYGVKD. The CDR3 is 17 amino acids. After removal of 4 bases from V and 0 bases from J, the junction contained 10 bases not matched to a gene. CDR3 sequence: CAISGKGGSSSTDTQYF. The CDR3 coding sequence is TGTGCCATCAGTGGTAAGGGAGGGTCCTCTAGCACAGATACGCAGTATTTT.